Sequencing of this TCR beta chain was carried out in a study of T cells after yellow fever vaccination. This clonotype was observed a handful of times. TCR cDNA was made by 5'RACE template switching, adding a universal primer site and UMIs. TCRdb ran MiXCR on the 5' RACE reads and lists one entry per CDR3 protein. The sample lists a few hundred thousand distinct CDR3 sequences, less than 20% occurring once. This sequence was found in a man aged 18 to 29 who received the YFV17D yellow fever vaccine. The specimen was PBMCs, collected 5 to 6 days after the first yellow fever vaccination.

The CDR3 spells CASSQGDRNYEQYF. For the CDR3, the DNA is TGCGCCAGCAGCCAAGGGGACAGGAACTACGAGCAGTACTTC. V gene TRBV4-3 combines with J gene TRBJ2-7; 8 bases agree with TRBD1. Germline V CDR1 and CDR2: LGHNA, YSLEER. CDR3 length equals 14 residues. The junction had 2 bases not matched to a gene; V was cut back by 1 base and J by 3 bases.